Below, one TCR beta chain is given with its context. Its antigen is undetermined. RNA transcripts yielded amplified TCR beta CDR3 regions. Researchers ran a first-round RT-PCR on the TCR CDR3 using the HTBI primer set. One entry per CDR3 protein results from TCRdb running MiXCR on the multiplex PCR reads. The data show fewer than 550,000 distinct CDR3 sequences, approximately 24% seen once. Using roughly 9.4 ml of fresh peripheral blood, PBMCs were prepared. This specimen comes from a study of T cells in Graves' hyperthyroidism and ophthalmopathy. For the study at large: Any treatment followed the collection of peripheral blood at initial diagnosis. General study results and limits: With a median lead of around 6.7 months before onset, the model predicted ophthalmopathy.

Germline V gene data show CDR1 as DFQATT and CDR2 as SNEGSKA (reference sequence). The CDR3 totals 13 residues. V lost 3 bases and J 5 bases, leaving 14 bases between the germline ends. The rearrangement uses TRBV20-1 and TRBJ2-7; unclear D gene. The TCR was taken from a woman aged 30 to 39 with Graves' ophthalmopathy. The sample consisted of blood. This CDR3 reads CSARAEAADEQYF. The CDR3 region has the DNA TGCAGTGCTAGGGCGGAAGCTGCTGACGAGCAGTACTTC.